The 22 T cell receptor beta chains reported below all come from one sample, sequenced in a study of T cells after yellow fever vaccination (dated by TCRdb to about 2019). The meaning of the sample's treatment or condition label: live attenuated yellow fever vaccine strain. Libraries were built with 5' RACE. The sample was run on an Illumina NovaSeq 6000. Through fastp at Q25 and MiXCR, TCRdb rebuilt clones from the public reads, retaining in-frame beta chains. Rows are combined by CDR3 protein, so each entry shows the most common genes and DNA. The sample table lists around 300,000 distinct CDR3 sequences, 3.5% to 4.5% of them with a count of one. Just under 20% of the sample is held by the ten biggest clonotypes. This material consisted of PBMCs, taken 15 days after the yellow fever booster vaccination. All receptors come from a man between 18 and 29 years old who received the YFV17D yellow fever vaccine.

This clonotype showed up just a few times. This rearrangement joins TRBV4-2 to TRBJ2-1; D is uncertain. With 0 bases removed from V and 10 bases from J, the gap between germline ends came to 7 bases. In germline, CDR1 is LGHNA, CDR2 YNFKEQ. The CDR3 is 12 residues long. The DNA of the CDR3 is TGTGCCAGCAGCCAAGATGAAAGGGAGCAGTTCTTC. Translation: CASSQDEREQFF.

A few counts support this clonotype. CDR3 residues: CASSPGGGDEQYV. CDR3 DNA sequence: TGTGCCAGCAGTCCGGGCGGGGGGGACGAGCAGTACGTC. The rearrangement uses TRBV6-2 or TRBV6-3 and TRBJ2-7; TRBD2 aligns across 9 bases. The CDR3 extends over 13 amino acids. Germline V lookup: CDR1 MNHEY, CDR2 SVGEGT. The V segment lost 5 bases and the J segment 5 bases; nucleotides outside the gene matches: 4.

This clonotype appeared a few times. The chain links TRBV7-2 to TRBJ2-3; 10 bases align to TRBD2. The germline gives CDR1 SGHTA, CDR2 FQGNSA. The CDR3 has 17 residues. The ends lost 5 bases at V and 6 bases at J; junction bases unmatched: 14. Here the CDR3 DNA reads TGTGCCAGCAGCGCAAAAAAGCGGGGGGGCCTTTTTGATACGCAGTATTTT. It translates to CASSAKKRGGLFDTQYF.

This rearrangement joins TRBV5-1 to TRBJ1-2; D call uncertain. V lost 4 bases and J lost 8, with 18 bases in between. This CDR3 has 14 amino acids. CDR1 and CDR2 (germline): SGHRS, YFSETQ. CDR3 sequence reads: CASSPDLEVGGYTF. CDR3 nucleotide sequence: TGCGCCAGCAGCCCCGACCTGGAGGTCGGGGGCTACACCTTC.

This clonotype has ten or more counts. The chain recombines TRBV7-2 with TRBJ2-2; a weak D match, TRBD2 (5 bases). The CDR3 is made up of 13 amino acids. From germline, CDR1 is SGHTA and CDR2 FQGNSA. The V end lost 7 bases, the J end lost 6 bases, and 12 bases lay between the germline ends. In DNA, the CDR3 is TGTGCCAGCAAACCCCCAGCGGCCGGGGAGCTGTTTTTT. Its protein is CASKPPAAGELFF.

This clonotype was seen many times. V and J are TRBV7-3 and TRBJ1-1, with 9 nucleotides matching TRBD1. Germline loops: CDR1 SGHTA, CDR2 FQGTGA. CDR3 size: 16 residues. V lost 3 bases, J lost 5 bases, and 10 bases stayed unmatched. The CDR3 here is CASSFGGLGTGTEAFF. CDR3 nucleotides: TGTGCCAGCAGCTTTGGTGGTTTAGGGACAGGGACTGAAGCTTTCTTT.

This clonotype was counted a few times. The chain's CDR3 is CASSKGGGRTEAFF. The CDR3 DNA reads as TGTGCCAGCAGCAAAGGAGGGGGACGGACTGAAGCTTTCTTT. This chain links TRBV5-5 with TRBJ1-1; D is possibly TRBD1 (6 bases). The CDR3 covers 14 residues. V lost 4 bases to trimming and J lost 5 bases, with 15 bases between them. CDR1 and CDR2 (germline): SGHKS, YYEKEE (reference sequence).

This clonotype was counted only a few times. The J gene is TRBJ2-1, the V gene TRBV5-5; D is possibly TRBD1 (6 bases). CDR1 SGHKS and CDR2 YYEKEE come from the germline V gene (reference sequence). V lost 4 bases to trimming and J lost 6 bases, with 11 bases between them. The CDR3 has 13 amino acids. In nucleotides, the CDR3 is TGTGCCAGCAGCCTCGGGACAACCAATGAGCAGTTCTTC. Protein sequence: CASSLGTTNEQFF.

Only a few counts were recorded for this clonotype. One junction end disagrees with the germline gene, perhaps due to a read error. The rearrangement links TRBV20-1 to TRBJ2-6, with 7 bases fitting TRBD1. The length of the CDR3 is 15 residues. Germline-derived CDR1 and CDR2 are DFQATT and SNEGSKA (reference sequence). Here the CDR3 reads CSARATGSGTNVLTF. As DNA, the CDR3 is TGCAGTGCTAGAGCGACAGGGTCTGGGACCAACGTCCTGACTTTC.

This clonotype was observed at least ten times. This chain connects TRBV5-1 to TRBJ1-1, with 7 bases matching TRBD1. Germline CDR1 is SGHRS and CDR2 is YFSETQ. With V trimmed by 4 bases and J by 5 bases, 5 bases remained unmatched. The CDR3 is 13 residues long. The DNA for the CDR3 is TGCGCCAGCAGCGAGGGGACAGCTACTGAAGCTTTCTTT. Translated: CASSEGTATEAFF.

This clonotype was counted ten times or more. This sequence joins TRBV12-3 or TRBV12-4 and TRBJ2-1; D may correspond to TRBD1 or TRBD2 (5 bases each). Trimming pared 6 bases from V and 14 bases from J, leaving 23 bases between. The CDR3 is 14 amino acids. CDR3 bases: TGTGCCAGCAGGGAATCCGGGGCCTGGAACGAGGAGTTCTTC. Residues: CASRESGAWNEEFF.

In its sample, this clonotype was seen many times. V is TRBV7-6 and J is TRBJ2-1, with a possible D match to TRBD1 (5 bases). The CDR3 consists of 15 residues. CDR1 and CDR2 from the germline V gene are SGHVS and FNYEAQ. V dropped 1 base and J dropped 8 bases, with 15 bases sitting between them. CDR3 nucleotides: TGTGCCAGCAGCTTAGAGGTTGCTTTAGGGGATGAGCAGTTCTTC. It specifies CASSLEVALGDEQFF.

This clonotype was counted many times. This chain joins TRBV5-1 and TRBJ1-2, with D possibly being TRBD1 (5 bases). Per germline, CDR1 SGHRS and CDR2 YFSETQ. Trimming shortened V by 4 bases and J by 1 base, and 8 bases separated the two germline ends. This CDR3 comprises 13 residues. CDR3 residues: CASSEQDNYGYTF. In DNA, the CDR3 is TGCGCCAGCAGCGAACAGGATAACTATGGCTACACCTTC.

This chain joins TRBV11-2 and TRBJ2-6, with no clear D. Deletions cut 9 bases from V and 2 bases from J, with 8 bases between. The CDR3 loop spans 13 amino acids. Germline V lookup: CDR1 SGHAT, CDR2 FQNNGV. CDR3: CASSGPGANVLTF. CDR3 nucleotide sequence: TGTGCCAGTTCAGGACCTGGGGCCAACGTCCTGACTTTC.

This clonotype was detected many times. The rearrangement uses TRBV7-9 and TRBJ2-5; unclear D gene. Trimming took off 5 bases at V and 4 bases at J, with 17 bases between the two ends. In germline, CDR1 is SEHNR, CDR2 FQNEAQ (reference sequence). This CDR3 spans 15 amino acids. The CDR3 spells CASSPVGRAGETQYF. The CDR3 bases are TGTGCCAGCAGCCCGGTCGGACGGGCCGGAGAGACCCAGTACTTC.

This clonotype was detected ten times or more. J is TRBJ2-3 and V is TRBV15; TRBD1 is a possible D gene (5 bases). This CDR3 spans 15 amino acids. Germline CDR1 is LNHNV and CDR2 is YYDKDF (reference sequence). V gave up 1 base and J gave up 2 bases, with 10 bases separating them. The CDR3 bases are TGTGCCACCAGCAGAGGTGTGGGGCCCACAGATACGCAGTATTTT. Encoded protein: CATSRGVGPTDTQYF. The full variable domain, completed using reference TRBV15 and TRBJ2-3, is DAMVIQNPRYQVTQFGKPVTLSCSQTLNHNVMYWYQQKSSQAPKLLFHYYDKDFNNEADTPDNFQSRRPNTSFCFLDIRSPGLGDTAMYLCATSRGVGPTDTQYFGPGTRLTVL.

The chain joins TRBV30 to TRBJ2-1; D not resolved. The length of the CDR3 is 10 residues. From germline, CDR1 is GTSNPN and CDR2 SVGIG (reference sequence). V lost 0 bases and J 8 bases, leaving 2 bases between the germline ends. CDR3: CAWSVHEQFF. CDR3 DNA sequence: TGTGCCTGGAGTGTTCATGAGCAGTTCTTC.

Only a few counts were recorded for this clonotype. The V gene is TRBV5-1, the J gene TRBJ1-4; weak D call: TRBD1 (5 bases). Germline V gene data show CDR1 as SGHRS and CDR2 as YFSETQ. CDR3 length equals 13 residues. Trimming stripped 2 bases from V and 6 bases from J, with 8 bases between. In nucleotides, the CDR3 is TGCGCCAGCAGCTTCCAGGGTCATGAAAAACTGTTTTTT. Translation: CASSFQGHEKLFF.

CDR3 protein: CASSFPRNTDTQYF. The CDR3 nucleotides are TGTGCCAGCAGCTTTCCCCGAAACACAGATACGCAGTATTTT. The chain employs TRBV7-6 and TRBJ2-3, with unresolved D. Trimming took off 3 bases at V and 2 bases at J, with 9 bases between the two ends. The CDR3 covers 14 residues. Germline lookup yields CDR1 SGHVS and CDR2 FNYEAQ.

The rearrangement joins TRBV5-1 to TRBJ1-2; 7 nucleotides match TRBD1. The V gene's germline CDR1 is SGHRS and CDR2 YFSETQ. V shed 7 bases, J shed 4 bases, and the junction held 13 bases outside the gene matches. This CDR3 is built from 15 residues. The CDR3 nucleotides are TGCGCCAGCTCCCCTCAACCGGGACAGCGCTATGGCTACACCTTC. Translating gives CASSPQPGQRYGYTF.

This clonotype came up many times. The rearrangement joins TRBV9 to TRBJ2-1, with a tentative D call TRBD1 (7 bases). The CDR3 totals 15 residues. V lost 6 bases and J 3 bases, leaving 16 bases between the germline ends. Germline values: CDR1 SGDLS, CDR2 YYNGEE. In nucleotides, the CDR3 is TGTGCCAGCAACAGACTAGGACAGGACTACAATGAGCAGTTCTTC. It codes for CASNRLGQDYNEQFF.

This clonotype was seen at least ten times. The chain carries TRBV7-9 and TRBJ1-1; TRBD1 is a possible D gene (6 bases). Trimming took off 1 base at V and 1 base at J, with 10 bases between the two ends. The CDR3 spans 15 residues. The germline V gene encodes CDR1 SEHNR and CDR2 FQNEAQ (reference sequence). CDR3 coding DNA: TGTGCCAGCAGCTTAGGTGCGGGGGCGAACACTGAAGCTTTCTTT. Translating it yields CASSLGAGANTEAFF. Full variable domain (outside the CDR3, taken from reference TRBV7-9 and TRBJ1-1): DTGVSQNPRHKITKRGQNVTFRCDPISEHNRLYWYRQTLGQGPEFLTYFQNEAQLEKSRLLSDRFSAERPKGSFSTLEIQRTEQGDSAMYLCASSLGAGANTEAFFGQGTRLTVV.